The clone carrying this T cell receptor beta chain is a singleton in its sample. There are 14 residues in the CDR3. The germline V gene has CDR1 SNHLY and CDR2 FYNNEI. The J segment lost 6 bases and the V segment lost 4 bases, leaving 4 bases of the junction unmatched. How the authors handled the data: Reference gene primer amplification gave estimated nucleated cell counts. Some clones are missing from TCRdb's copy, which holds only in-frame ones; the method was immunoSEQ multiplex PCR. Clone size and V and J calls were adopted from that table, with D and trimming inferred from the DNA. The sample includes roughly 220,000 clones, 65% to 90% seen only once; the top ten take roughly 5.7%. These data are taken from a study of blood T cell repertoires in COVID-19. Study as a whole: Acute and convalescent COVID-19 samples came from the United States, Italy and Spain. From T cells, B-cell-depleted T cells, or PBMCs came the material, which was cDNA or gDNA.

This chain joins TRBV2 and TRBJ1-5, with 9 nucleotides matching TRBD1. The sequence was obtained from an elderly man with acute or convalescent COVID-19. The sequencing sample was made of peripheral blood. CDR3 DNA sequence: TGTGCCAGCAGTGTGACAGGGGGGAGTCAGCCCCAGCATTTT. Translated: CASSVTGGSQPQHF.